Below, 32 T cell receptor beta chains from the same sample are listed, as sequenced in a study of blood T cell repertoires in COVID-19. Profiling relied on immunoSEQ multiplex PCR, and the TCRdb table lists in-frame clones only, not all of them. This sample has 99,000 or so clones; approximately 78% occur once, and the top ten carry roughly 14%. The sample consisted of peripheral blood. These receptors came from a woman over 75 with acute or convalescent COVID-19.

The rearrangement links TRBV4-3 to TRBJ2-6; 12 bases agree with TRBD1. With 3 bases clipped from V and 4 bases from J, the junction kept 19 bases outside the gene matches. This CDR3 region has 22 residues. Germline V gene data show CDR1 as LGHNA and CDR2 as YSLEER. CDR3 region: CASSHGGGVTGQGASGANVLTF. In DNA, the CDR3 is TGCGCCAGCAGCCACGGTGGGGGGGTGACGGGACAGGGGGCTTCGGGGGCCAACGTCCTGACTTTC.

This clone has more than one count but fewer than ten. J is TRBJ1-6 and V is TRBV5-1; D gene unclear. The germline V gene encodes CDR1 SGHRS and CDR2 YFSETQ. V lost 1 base and J 6 bases, leaving 8 bases between the germline ends. CDR3 length equals 14 residues. CDR3 amino acids: CASSLSPSNSPLHF. CDR3 bases: TGCGCCAGCAGCTTGAGCCCCTCTAATTCACCCCTCCACTTT.

The chain uses TRBV2 and TRBJ2-7; unclear D gene. The CDR3 consists of 13 residues. The germline V and J ends were trimmed by 2 bases and 4 bases, with 9 bases remaining between them. CDR1 is SNHLY and CDR2 is FYNNEI in the germline V gene. The CDR3 sequence: CASSEPTEYEQYF. As DNA, the CDR3 is TGTGCCAGCAGTGAACCCACAGAATACGAGCAGTACTTC.

This chain uses TRBV5-1 with TRBJ2-2; D remains unclear. The germline V gene has CDR1 SGHRS and CDR2 YFSETQ. The CDR3 is 12 residues long. Trimming took off 0 bases at V and 8 bases at J, with 5 bases between the two ends. CDR3 in DNA: TGCGCCAGCAGCTTGGTCGGGGGGGAGCTGTTTTTT. Amino acid sequence: CASSLVGGELFF. The variable domain in full, completed from reference TRBV5-1 and TRBJ2-2, reads KAGVTQTPRYLIKTRGQQVTLSCSPISGHRSVSWYQQTPGQGLQFLFEYFSETQRNKGNFPGRFSGRQFSNSRSEMNVSTLELGDSALYLCASSLVGGELFFGEGSRLTVL.

The rearrangement uses TRBV9 and TRBJ2-1; TRBD2 matches at 7 bases. The CDR3 consists of 17 residues. Per the germline V gene, CDR1 is SGDLS and CDR2 is YYNGEE. After removal of 2 bases from V and 0 bases from J, the junction contained 8 bases not matched to a gene. CDR3 nucleotide sequence: TGTGCCAGCAGCGTTACTAGCGACCTGAGCTCCTACAATGAGCAGTTCTTC. Its translation is CASSVTSDLSSYNEQFF.

J is TRBJ1-2 and V is TRBV2; D gene uncertain. There are 14 residues in the CDR3. The V and J ends lost 6 bases and 1 base respectively, with 12 bases between them. The V gene's germline CDR1 is SNHLY and CDR2 FYNNEI. This chain's CDR3 is CASRMAHINYGYTF. In nucleotides, the CDR3 is TGTGCCAGCAGAATGGCCCATATTAACTATGGCTACACCTTC.

The gene calls are TRBV15 and TRBJ2-2; 7 positions agree with TRBD2. Per germline, CDR1 LNHNV and CDR2 YYDKDF (reference sequence). V shed 5 bases and J 3 bases; nucleotides not matched to a gene: 6. This CDR3 region has 15 residues. The DNA for the CDR3 is TGTGCCACCAGCTTTCGTCTAGCGGACACCGGGGAGCTGTTTTTT. As protein: CATSFRLADTGELFF. Looking up the rest from reference TRBV15 and TRBJ2-2 gives the full variable domain: DAMVIQNPRYQVTQFGKPVTLSCSQTLNHNVMYWYQQKSSQAPKLLFHYYDKDFNNEADTPDNFQSRRPNTSFCFLDIRSPGLGDTAMYLCATSFRLADTGELFFGEGSRLTVL.

CDR3 amino acids: CASLGGGNYGYTF. The CDR3 DNA is TGTGCCTCTCTGGGGGGGGGTAACTATGGCTACACCTTC. The genes are TRBV19 and TRBJ1-2; a possible D gene is TRBD1 (5 bases). This CDR3 is 13 amino acids long. Germline lookup yields CDR1 LNHDA and CDR2 SQIVND (reference sequence). With 11 bases removed from V and 1 base from J, the gap between germline ends came to 14 bases.

The rearrangement joins TRBV23-1 to TRBJ1-5; no reliable D call. TRBV23-1 is an ORF; its function is uncertain. CDR3 length: 15 amino acids. Trimming left V 6 bases short and J 0 bases short, with 12 bases between. CDR3 nucleotides: TGCGCCAGCAGACCAACCGGGGATAGCAATCAGCCCCAGCATTTT. This encodes CASRPTGDSNQPQHF.

The chain couples TRBV4-3 to TRBJ1-2; TRBD1 might be the D (6 bases). With 1 base removed from V and 8 bases from J, the gap between germline ends came to 17 bases. Looked up from germline, CDR1 is LGHNA and CDR2 is YSLEER. This CDR3 region has 15 residues. The chain's CDR3 is CASSQVWAGAQGYTF. In nucleotides, the CDR3 is TGCGCCAGCAGCCAAGTCTGGGCAGGGGCTCAGGGCTACACCTTC.

The chain has TRBV15 and TRBJ2-7; 9 bases match TRBD1. After removal of 4 bases from V and 6 bases from J, the junction contained 13 bases not matched to a gene. The CDR3 covers 16 residues. Germline-derived CDR1 and CDR2 are LNHNV and YYDKDF (reference sequence). The CDR3 is CATSNLPGQGALEQYF. Here the CDR3 DNA reads TGTGCCACCAGCAACCTCCCGGGACAGGGAGCACTCGAGCAGTACTTC.

V is TRBV19 and J is TRBJ2-1; possible D gene TRBD2, 5 bases. V was pared by 2 bases and J by 2 bases, with 13 bases between. CDR1 and CDR2 (germline): LNHDA, SQIVND (reference sequence). The CDR3 contains 16 residues. The CDR3 spells CASSIIRGGTYNEQFF. In nucleotides, the CDR3 is TGTGCCAGTAGTATAATTCGTGGAGGAACCTACAATGAGCAGTTCTTC.

This clone came up once. This chain joins TRBV18 and TRBJ1-6; D remains ambiguous. Germline loops: CDR1 KGHSH, CDR2 LQKENI. Trimming removed 5 bases from V and 7 bases from J, with 6 bases in between. CDR3 size: 12 residues. CDR3 sequence (DNA): TGTGCCAGCTCATCAGGAAATTCACCCCTCCACTTT. Translation gives CASSSGNSPLHF.

This chain links TRBV2 with TRBJ2-4; no clear D. V was pared by 5 bases and J by 0 bases, with 5 bases between. CDR1 and CDR2 (germline): SNHLY, FYNNEI. The CDR3 extends over 13 amino acids. CDR3: CASSFLAKNIQYF. CDR3 bases: TGTGCCAGCAGTTTTCTAGCCAAAAACATTCAGTACTTC.

The chain recombines TRBV6-6 with TRBJ2-7; 7 nucleotides line up with TRBD2. V trimming: 4 bases; J trimming: 2 bases; junction bases outside the gene matches: 11. The CDR3 is 16 amino acids. Germline lookup yields CDR1 MNHNY and CDR2 SVGAGI (reference sequence). CDR3 sequence: CASSSLGVAGTYEQYV. DNA of the CDR3: TGTGCCAGCAGTTCCCTCGGGGTAGCGGGCACCTACGAGCAGTACGTC.

J is TRBJ2-1 and V is TRBV5-4; D may be TRBD1 (6 bases). The V gene lost 4 bases and the J gene lost 3 bases, with 11 bases spanning the gap. The CDR3 is 14 residues long. Germline CDR1 is SGHNT and CDR2 is YYREEE (reference sequence). CDR3 in amino acids: CASSRPGVYNEQFF. CDR3 in DNA: TGTGCCAGCAGCCGCCCAGGGGTCTACAATGAGCAGTTCTTC.

The rearrangement joins TRBV24-1 to TRBJ1-5; the match to TRBD1 covers 9 bases. Trimming removed 3 bases from V and 9 bases from J; junction bases left unmatched: 5. Looked up from germline, CDR1 is KGHDR and CDR2 is SFDVKD. The CDR3 has 14 residues. CDR3 sequence: CATSDGQGSWPQHF. CDR3 nucleotides: TGTGCCACCAGTGATGGACAGGGGTCATGGCCCCAGCATTTT.

This chain uses TRBV11-2 with TRBJ2-2; no clear D. V lost 4 bases, J lost 7 bases, and 7 bases lay in between. The CDR3 runs to 12 residues. The V gene's germline CDR1 is SGHAT and CDR2 FQNNGV. The CDR3: CASSSGVGELFF. In DNA, the CDR3 is TGTGCCAGCAGCTCCGGAGTCGGGGAGCTGTTTTTT.

This sequence joins TRBV18 and TRBJ2-1, with 7 bases that match TRBD2. The germline CDR1 and CDR2 sequences are KGHSH and LQKENI. V was clipped by 5 bases and J by 10 bases; unmatched bases: 5. The CDR3 has 12 residues. The CDR3 sequence: CASSEDSGEQFF. The CDR3 coding sequence is TGTGCCAGCTCAGAAGATAGCGGGGAGCAGTTCTTC. Looking up the rest from reference TRBV18 and TRBJ2-1 gives the full variable domain: NAGVMQNPRHLVRRRGQEARLRCSPMKGHSHVYWYRQLPEEGLKFMVYLQKENIIDESGMPKERFSAEFPKEGPSILRIQQVVRGDSAAYFCASSEDSGEQFFGPGTRLTVL.

The chain is built from TRBV6-5 and TRBJ1-1; 7 bases line up with TRBD1. With 6 bases clipped from V and 5 bases from J, the junction kept 12 bases outside the gene matches. Germline V gene sequence: CDR1 MNHEY, CDR2 SVGAGI. The CDR3 spans 15 residues. This chain's CDR3 is CASSPMSTGKTEAFF. The CDR3 coding sequence is TGTGCCAGCAGCCCAATGTCGACAGGGAAGACTGAAGCTTTCTTT.

The CDR3: CASSYGGSSSYNEQFF. The CDR3 region has the DNA TGTGCCAGCAGTTACGGAGGGTCGAGCTCCTACAATGAGCAGTTCTTC. This chain connects TRBV6-5 to TRBJ2-1; tentative D call: TRBD2 (6 bases). This CDR3 has 16 residues. Germline-derived CDR1 and CDR2 are MNHEY and SVGAGI. V was clipped by 2 bases and J by 0 bases, with 11 bases between them.

The genes are TRBV3-1 (or the pseudogene TRBV3-2) and TRBJ2-1; TRBD2 matches 9 bases. Germline trimming cut 1 base from V and 4 bases from J; bases unmatched to any gene: 8. The CDR3 sequence is 17 residues long. Germline V gene data show CDR1 as LGHDT and CDR2 as YNNKEL (reference sequence). CDR3 in amino acids: CASSQAQGREGYNEQFF. CDR3 DNA sequence: TGTGCCAGCAGCCAAGCCCAGGGGCGGGAGGGTTACAATGAGCAGTTCTTC.

The J gene is TRBJ2-7, the V gene TRBV23-1, with D possibly TRBD1 on 6 matching bases. TRBV23-1 is marked as an open reading frame, function uncertain. The CDR3 sequence is 11 residues long. V lost 7 bases and J 3 bases, leaving 7 bases between the germline ends. The CDR3 DNA reads TGCGCCAGCAACAGGGTCTACGAGCAGTACGTC. Its protein product is CASNRVYEQYV.

This clone was observed a few times. V is TRBV28 and J is TRBJ1-2; 8 bases line up with TRBD1. V was clipped by 4 bases and J by 2 bases; unmatched bases: 15. Germline V gives CDR1 MDHEN, CDR2 SYDVKM. The CDR3 contains 18 residues. The CDR3 sequence is CASSSIPILYRGNYGYTF. CDR3 nucleotides: TGTGCCAGCAGTTCTATTCCCATCCTCTACAGGGGGAACTATGGCTACACCTTC.

V and J are TRBV5-4 and TRBJ2-1; the D is unclear. This CDR3 comprises 12 residues. The V end lost 3 bases, the J end lost 3 bases, and 4 bases lay between the germline ends. CDR1 is SGHNT and CDR2 is YYREEE in the germline V gene (reference sequence). The CDR3 bases are TGTGCCAGCAGCTACTTCTACAATGAGCAGTTCTTC. It encodes CASSYFYNEQFF.

The rearrangement joins TRBV4-3 to TRBJ2-2, with D perhaps matching TRBD2 (6 bases). V gave up 4 bases and J gave up 8 bases, with 20 bases separating them. The CDR3 consists of 16 residues. Germline V lookup: CDR1 LGHNA, CDR2 YSLEER. CDR3 sequence: CASSLGLASLVGELFF. The CDR3 region has the DNA TGCGCCAGCAGCCTTGGGCTAGCGTCGCTGGTTGGGGAGCTGTTTTTT.

The chain uses TRBV12-3 or TRBV12-4 and TRBJ1-2; D might be TRBD1 (6 bases). Trimming cost V 8 bases and J 6 bases, with 16 bases left between them. The CDR3 runs 13 residues. The CDR3 reads CASALQGWNGYTF. CDR3 in DNA: TGTGCCAGCGCCTTACAGGGTTGGAATGGCTACACCTTC.

Only a few counts were recorded for this clone. V gene TRBV15 combines with J gene TRBJ2-1; 7 bases fit TRBD1. In germline, CDR1 is LNHNV, CDR2 YYDKDF (reference sequence). The CDR3 loop spans 16 amino acids. V shed 3 bases, J shed 4 bases, and the junction held 9 bases outside the gene matches. The CDR3 loop is CATSSWDSQLYNEQFF. CDR3 sequence (DNA): TGTGCCACCAGCAGTTGGGACAGCCAATTGTACAATGAGCAGTTCTTC.

The rearrangement uses TRBV11-2 and TRBJ2-1; 10 positions match TRBD2. J gave up 9 bases and V 8 bases, and 13 bases lay outside the gene matches. This CDR3 is built from 15 residues. CDR1 SGHAT and CDR2 FQNNGV come from the germline V gene. The CDR3 reads CASELGLAASGEQFF. The CDR3 coding sequence is TGTGCCAGCGAGCTCGGACTAGCGGCCTCCGGTGAGCAGTTCTTC.

In this sample, this clone turned up once. Other DNA sequences in this sample translate to the same CDR3. The CDR3 nucleotides read TGTGCCAGCAGCCCGTACAATGAGCAGTTCTTC. This encodes CASSPYNEQFF. The chain couples TRBV2 to TRBJ2-1; D call uncertain. Germline assignment: CDR1 SNHLY and CDR2 FYNNEI. V gave up 6 bases and J gave up 4 bases, with 4 bases separating them. The CDR3 sequence is 11 residues long.

Details on this clone: An end of the junction does not agree with germline; a read error may underlie this. J is TRBJ2-5 and V is TRBV2, with 7 positions matching TRBD2. CDR3 size: 11 residues. Germline values: CDR1 SNHLY, CDR2 FYNNEI. The CDR3, as DNA: TGTGCCAGCAGTGGGACTAGGCAGTCCCACTTC. Protein product: CASSGTRQSHF.

The chain recombines TRBV9 with TRBJ1-6, with D maybe TRBD1 (6 bases). This CDR3 comprises 16 residues. Trimming removed 4 bases from V and 6 bases from J, with 17 bases in between. CDR1 SGDLS and CDR2 YYNGEE come from the germline V gene. CDR3 loop: CASSSREGGSNSPLHF. CDR3 in DNA: TGTGCCAGCAGCTCGAGGGAGGGGGGCTCTAATTCACCCCTCCACTTT. Filled out from reference TRBV9 and TRBJ1-6, the complete variable domain reads DSGVTQTPKHLITATGQRVTLRCSPRSGDLSVYWYQQSLDQGLQFLIQYYNGEERAKGNILERFSAQQFPDLHSELNLSSLELGDSALYFCASSSREGGSNSPLHFGNGTRLTVT.